This passage covers 22 T cell receptor beta chains from one sample sequenced in a study of T cell responses to AZD1222 COVID-19 vaccine (dated by TCRdb to 2020 to 2023). The time point label on this specimen signifies: baseline before first vaccination. Preparation of the library involved the immunoSEQ multiplex PCR assay. In TCRdb, the immuneACCESS table is reduced to in-frame sequences with V and J assigned. These tables do not hold every clone; where another copy was compared, an unresolved V gene accounts for under half, and the others remain unexplained. This sample gives 130,000 to 150,000 clones in total; about 90% of them show up just once. Of the sample, 1.5% to 2% is held by the ten largest clones. The specimen was peripheral blood, collected on day 0 of AZD1222 vaccination. Receptor source: an adult in good health.

This sequence joins TRBV5-1 and TRBJ2-2, with 7 bases that match TRBD2. CDR1 is SGHRS and CDR2 is YFSETQ in the germline V gene. V shed 5 bases, J shed 1 base, and the junction held 2 bases outside the gene matches. The CDR3 spans 14 residues. The CDR3 coding sequence is TGCGCCAGCAGTCTAGCGGTGAACACCGGGGAGCTGTTTTTT. Protein product: CASSLAVNTGELFF.

This chain uses TRBV19 with TRBJ2-1; D unresolved. Germline V CDR1 and CDR2: LNHDA, SQIVND (reference sequence). The CDR3 length is 11 residues. V was pared by 7 bases and J by 3 bases, with 4 bases between. CDR3 sequence: CASTNYNEQFF. DNA for the CDR3: TGTGCCAGTACCAACTACAATGAGCAGTTCTTC.

This rearrangement joins TRBV5-1 to TRBJ1-2, with D uncertain. The CDR3 loop spans 16 amino acids. Trimming pared 6 bases from V and 8 bases from J, leaving 26 bases between. The germline V gene encodes CDR1 SGHRS and CDR2 YFSETQ. In DNA form, the CDR3 reads TGCGCCAGCATCTCGACACCGGTTAGTTCATTGGGCGGCTACACCTTC. It specifies CASISTPVSSLGGYTF.

This clone showed up just a few times. This rearrangement joins TRBV12-3 or TRBV12-4 to TRBJ2-7; 8 bases agree with TRBD1. CDR3 size: 13 residues. The J segment lost 4 bases and the V segment lost 11 bases, leaving 10 bases of the junction unmatched. The CDR3 reads CAPTPTGGYEQYF. The CDR3 region has the DNA TGTGCCCCTACCCCTACAGGGGGGTACGAGCAGTACTTC.

V and J are TRBV7-2 and TRBJ2-2; D gene unclear. Germline assignment: CDR1 SGHTA and CDR2 FQGNSA. V gave up 4 bases and J gave up 1 base, with 10 bases separating them. The CDR3 covers 15 residues. As DNA, the CDR3 is TGTGCCAGCAGCTCTCGGACGGGGAACACCGGGGAGCTGTTTTTT. Translation: CASSSRTGNTGELFF.

The chain is built from TRBV7-9 and TRBJ2-3, with 7 bases aligning to TRBD2. The CDR3 extends over 16 amino acids. The germline V gene has CDR1 SEHNR and CDR2 FQNEAQ (reference sequence). V was clipped by 0 bases and J by 3 bases; unmatched bases: 6. Here the CDR3 reads CASSLALLAVTDTQYF. Here the CDR3 DNA reads TGTGCCAGCAGCTTAGCTCTCCTAGCGGTGACAGATACGCAGTATTTT.

The chain is built from TRBV29-1 and TRBJ2-5; 9 bases match TRBD1. The J segment lost 7 bases and the V segment lost 4 bases, leaving 10 bases of the junction unmatched. The CDR3 contains 14 residues. Germline CDR1 reads SQVTM; CDR2 reads ANQGSEA. CDR3 DNA: TGCAGCGTTGGCGATACAGGGGGCGCGGGGACCCAGTACTTC. Amino acids: CSVGDTGGAGTQYF.

J is TRBJ1-5 and V is TRBV15; D possibly corresponds to TRBD1 (6 bases). Germline V lookup: CDR1 LNHNV, CDR2 YYDKDF (reference sequence). Trimming took 5 bases from V and 2 from J, leaving 22 bases between them. The CDR3 sequence is 18 residues long. The chain's CDR3 is CATSAYPLGTKGNQPQHF. The CDR3 nucleotides are TGTGCCACCAGCGCTTACCCTCTCGGGACAAAGGGCAATCAGCCCCAGCATTTT.

The V and J genes are TRBV28 and TRBJ2-1; D is uncertain. In germline, CDR1 is MDHEN, CDR2 SYDVKM. Trimming took 3 bases from V and 1 from J, leaving 1 base between them. This CDR3 comprises 12 residues. CDR3 sequence reads: CASSLSYNEQFF. In DNA form, the CDR3 reads TGTGCCAGCAGTTTGTCCTACAATGAGCAGTTCTTC.

The chain employs TRBV10-3 and TRBJ1-2; D is uncertain. V was cut by 0 bases and J by 8 bases, with 16 bases left in between. The CDR3 is 15 amino acids. Germline V CDR1 and CDR2: ENHRY, SYGVKD. Here the CDR3 reads CAISESVGASWGYTF. The CDR3 DNA reads TGTGCCATCAGTGAGTCGGTGGGTGCCTCTTGGGGCTACACCTTC.

The gene calls are TRBV5-1 and TRBJ1-3, with D possibly TRBD1 on 6 matching bases. Per germline, CDR1 SGHRS and CDR2 YFSETQ. The CDR3 loop spans 17 amino acids. The germline V and J ends were trimmed by 0 bases and 3 bases, with 16 bases remaining between them. CDR3 nucleotide sequence: TGCGCCAGCAGCTTGGCGTCCACAGGGCTAAGTGGAAACACCATATATTTT. Translation: CASSLASTGLSGNTIYF.

The gene calls are TRBV7-2 and TRBJ1-1; no clear D. Trimming took off 1 base at V and 6 bases at J, with 12 bases between the two ends. This CDR3 region has 14 residues. The germline gives CDR1 SGHTA, CDR2 FQGNSA. The CDR3 reads CASSLVPGSAEAFF. As DNA, the CDR3 is TGTGCCAGCAGCTTAGTTCCCGGGAGCGCTGAAGCTTTCTTT.

The CDR3 here is CASSVIAGGPTTETQYF. In DNA, the CDR3 is TGCGCCAGCAGTGTAATAGCGGGGGGGCCCACGACGGAGACCCAGTACTTC. This chain connects TRBV10-2 to TRBJ2-5; 11 nucleotides align to TRBD2. Germline V lookup: CDR1 WSHSY, CDR2 SAAADI. Trimming removed 4 bases from V and 5 bases from J; junction bases left unmatched: 12. This CDR3 comprises 17 residues.

This clone was detected once. The chain couples TRBV12-3 or TRBV12-4 to TRBJ2-1, with D possibly matching TRBD2 (7 bases). V was shortened by 6 bases and J by 4 bases, with 10 bases between the two germline ends. The CDR3 contains 13 residues. CDR3 nucleotides: TGTGCCAGCAGCGGGGGGCCATACAATGAGCAGTTCTTC. Translating gives CASSGGPYNEQFF.

The J gene is TRBJ1-1, the V gene TRBV18, with D perhaps matching TRBD1 (5 bases). The germline V gene encodes CDR1 KGHSH and CDR2 LQKENI. The V end lost 5 bases, the J end lost 6 bases, and 13 bases lay between the germline ends. The CDR3 is 13 amino acids. CDR3 protein: CASSSGGIAEAFF. The CDR3 nucleotides are TGTGCCAGCTCAAGCGGGGGGATCGCTGAAGCTTTCTTT.

The chain employs TRBV29-1 and TRBJ2-3; TRBD1 is a possible D gene (5 bases). The V gene's germline CDR1 is SQVTM and CDR2 ANQGSEA. Trimming removed 4 bases from V and 0 bases from J, with 17 bases in between. This CDR3 has 16 amino acids. This CDR3 is CSVASPSGYSTDTQYF. CDR3 DNA sequence: TGCAGCGTTGCCTCTCCGTCAGGGTACAGCACAGATACGCAGTATTTT.

This rearrangement joins TRBV11-1 to TRBJ2-5; D might be TRBD2 (6 bases). V was shortened by 5 bases and J by 5 bases, with 15 bases between the two germline ends. Germline V gives CDR1 SGHAT, CDR2 FQDESV (reference sequence). This CDR3 spans 14 amino acids. The CDR3 reads CASSKFRGTETQYF. The CDR3 coding sequence is TGTGCCAGCAGCAAGTTCCGGGGGACGGAGACCCAGTACTTC.

This sequence joins TRBV7-3 and TRBJ2-2, with D possibly matching TRBD2 (6 bases). Germline CDR1 reads SGHTA; CDR2 reads FQGTGA. CDR3 length: 14 amino acids. V shed 6 bases and J shed 2 bases, with 10 bases lying between them. DNA of the CDR3: TGTGCCAGCAGGTTCGGGAGAAACACCGGGGAGCTGTTTTTT. Translating gives CASRFGRNTGELFF.

The CDR3 sequence: CASSVDRSYGYTF. In DNA, the CDR3 is TGTGCCAGCAGCGTAGACAGGTCCTATGGCTACACCTTC. This chain uses TRBV9 with TRBJ1-2, with TRBD1 as a possible D gene (5 bases). There are 13 residues in the CDR3. Trimming took off 0 bases at V and 4 bases at J, with 7 bases between the two ends. Germline V gene lookup returns CDR1 SGDLS and CDR2 YYNGEE.

The J gene is TRBJ1-2, the V gene TRBV5-6; 9 bases map to TRBD1. The germline V gene encodes CDR1 SGHDT and CDR2 YYEEEE. J gave up 4 bases and V 3 bases, and 10 bases lay outside the gene matches. There are 16 residues in the CDR3. The CDR3 DNA is TGTGCCAGCAGCTATCTAAGAGGACAGGGGACCTATGGCTACACCTTC. The encoded protein is CASSYLRGQGTYGYTF.

The chain has TRBV3-1 (or the pseudogene TRBV3-2) and TRBJ1-3; D is uncertain. The germline CDR1 and CDR2 sequences are LGHDT and YNNKEL (reference sequence). The CDR3 extends over 14 amino acids. Trimming cost V 3 bases and J 4 bases, with 10 bases left between them. CDR3 in DNA: TGTGCCAGCAGCCAGCGGGAGGCCGGAAACACCATATATTTT. Residues: CASSQREAGNTIYF.

This clone was recorded only once. The chain couples TRBV5-5 to TRBJ2-1, with TRBD1 as a possible D gene (5 bases). Trimming removed 5 bases from V and 3 bases from J, with 12 bases in between. This CDR3 spans 14 amino acids. Germline values: CDR1 SGHKS, CDR2 YYEKEE (reference sequence). CDR3 sequence (DNA): TGTGCCAGCAGGAGACAGATTATCTACAATGAGCAGTTCTTC. It is translated as CASRRQIIYNEQFF.